This T cell receptor beta chain was profiled in a study of blood T cell repertoires in COVID-19. Study details: From T cells, B-cell-depleted T cells, or PBMCs came the material, which was cDNA or gDNA.

In terms of age and location, participants ranged from roughly 18 to 90 years and lived in about 25 US areas. TCRdb keeps only in-frame clones here, not all; method: immunoSEQ multiplex PCR. Of roughly 330,000 clones listed, about 87% are singletons. Trimming at V came to 1 base and at J to 0 bases, leaving 4 bases not matched to a gene. The CDR3 consists of 17 residues. The germline V gene encodes CDR1 MGHDK and CDR2 SYGVNS. The receptor was isolated from a man aged 25 to 40 who had recovered from COVID-19. The sequenced material came from PBMCs or T cells enriched from blood (not recorded which). The V call is TRBV25-1, the J call TRBJ2-1; TRBD2 matches at 9 bases. The CDR3 DNA sequence: TGTGCCAGCAGTGAATTAGGCGGGGGGGCCTCCTACAATGAGCAGTTCTTC. Protein product: CASSELGGGASYNEQFF. The whole variable domain, remainder taken from reference TRBV25-1 and TRBJ2-1, is EADIYQTPRYLVIGTGKKITLECSQTMGHDKMYWYQQDPGMELHLIHYSYGVNSTEKGDLSSESTVSRIRTEHFPLTLESARPSHTSQYLCASSELGGGASYNEQFFGPGTRLTVL.